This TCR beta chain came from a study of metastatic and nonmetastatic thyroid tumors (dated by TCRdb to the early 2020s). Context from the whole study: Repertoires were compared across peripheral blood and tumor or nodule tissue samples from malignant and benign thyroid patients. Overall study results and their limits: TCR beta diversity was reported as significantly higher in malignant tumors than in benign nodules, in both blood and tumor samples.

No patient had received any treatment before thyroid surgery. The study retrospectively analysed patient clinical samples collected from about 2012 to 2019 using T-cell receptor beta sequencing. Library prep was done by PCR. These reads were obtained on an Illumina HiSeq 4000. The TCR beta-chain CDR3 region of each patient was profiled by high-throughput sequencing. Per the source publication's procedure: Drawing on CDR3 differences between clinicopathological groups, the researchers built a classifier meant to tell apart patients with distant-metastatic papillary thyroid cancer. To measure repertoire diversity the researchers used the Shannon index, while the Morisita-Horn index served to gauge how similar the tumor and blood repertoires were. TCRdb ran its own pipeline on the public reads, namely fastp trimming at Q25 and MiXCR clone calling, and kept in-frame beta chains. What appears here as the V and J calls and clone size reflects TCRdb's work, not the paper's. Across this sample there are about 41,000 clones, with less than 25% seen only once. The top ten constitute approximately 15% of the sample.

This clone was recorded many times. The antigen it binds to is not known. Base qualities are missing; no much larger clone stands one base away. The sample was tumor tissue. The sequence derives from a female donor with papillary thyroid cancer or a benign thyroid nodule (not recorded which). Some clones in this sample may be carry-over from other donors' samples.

The CDR3 region has the sequence CASRPGLAYSYNEQFF. The bases are TGTGCCAGCAGACCGGGACTAGCGTATTCCTACAATGAGCAGTTCTTC. The chain uses TRBV12-3 or TRBV12-4 and TRBJ2-1, and TRBD2 matches 10 of the central bases. Clipping removes 6 bases from V and 1 base from J, with 6 as the unmatched junction base count. The CDR3 spans 16 residues, from the cysteine through the phenylalanine. CDR3 DNA is the only sequence kept; it has 48 bases, read in frame from the first base.